This T cell receptor beta chain was identified during a study of spatial heterogeneity in lung cancer. The study's findings and limits: Circulating ubiquitous expanded tumor TCRs were observed more frequently at resection than at follow-up.

Remarks on this clonotype: Its cognate antigen is unknown.

TCRdb re-called the 5' RACE reads through MiXCR, storing one row per CDR3 protein. Of 15,000 or so distinct CDR3 sequences listed, roughly 19% are singletons. Deletions cut 4 bases from V and 0 bases from J, with 11 bases between. The germline V gene encodes CDR1 SGHTA and CDR2 FQGTGA. CDR3 length: 15 residues. Regarding time point: blood at routine non-recurrence follow-up after resection. The V call is TRBV7-3, the J call TRBJ2-3, with D perhaps TRBD1 or TRBD2 (5 bases each). The sequence was obtained from a male donor with early-stage non-small cell lung cancer. This sample comprised PBMCs, obtained at follow-up. The CDR3 is CASSSDEGSTDTQYF. CDR3 coding DNA: TGTGCCAGCAGCTCCGATGAGGGGAGCACAGATACGCAGTATTTT.